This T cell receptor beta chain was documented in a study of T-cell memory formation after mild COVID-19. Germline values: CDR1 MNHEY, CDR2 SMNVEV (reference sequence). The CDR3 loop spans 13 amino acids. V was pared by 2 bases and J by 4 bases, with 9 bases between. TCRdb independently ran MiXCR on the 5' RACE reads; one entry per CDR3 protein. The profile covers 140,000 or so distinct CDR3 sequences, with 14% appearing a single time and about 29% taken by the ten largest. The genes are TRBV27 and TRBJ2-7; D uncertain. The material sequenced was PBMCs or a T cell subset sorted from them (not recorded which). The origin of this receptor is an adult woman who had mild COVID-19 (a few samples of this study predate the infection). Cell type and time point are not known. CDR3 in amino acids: CASSLAVFYEQYF. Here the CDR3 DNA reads TGTGCCAGCAGTTTAGCCGTCTTTTACGAGCAGTACTTC.